A selection of T cell receptor beta chains follows, all from one sample in a study of blood T cells in healthy people across ages. Via MiXCR, TCRdb re-called the 5' RACE reads, giving one row per CDR3 protein. The sample has around 2 million distinct CDR3 sequences; about 39% are singletons. The sample was blood. All receptors come from a human donor in good health. CDR3s include the opening cysteine and the closing phenylalanine or tryptophan. The order of the fields is D gene, clone size, J gene, V gene, CDR3 protein, CDR3 DNA. A D gene is named only where the DNA matches it firmly. Only part of the rows carry a size: once, few, many, or a class if the clone is expanded.

TRBD1,few,TRBJ2-7,TRBV19,CASSPHTGQGSYEQYF,TGTGCCAGTAGTCCGCACACGGGACAGGGGTCCTACGAGCAGTACTTC
TRBD2,NA,TRBJ2-1,TRBV6-5,CASSLAGVWDEQFF,TGTGCCAGCAGTCTAGCGGGGGTATGGGATGAGCAGTTCTTC
NA,NA,TRBJ2-5,TRBV3-1,CASSQPLGHLNQETQYF,TGTGCCAGCAGCCAACCTCTGGGACACCTAAACCAAGAGACCCAGTACTTC
NA,NA,TRBJ1-4,TRBV9,CASSVGVVGDEKLFF,TGTGCCAGCAGCGTAGGGGTTGTGGGGGATGAAAAACTGTTTTTT
TRBD1,few,TRBJ1-1,TRBV11-2,CASSLLVLTTGRTEAFF,TGTGCCAGCAGCTTACTCGTTTTGACGACAGGGAGGACTGAAGCTTTCTTT
NA,NA,TRBJ2-7,TRBV20-1,CSAKLPLGDSGEQYF,TGCAGTGCTAAGCTCCCGCTAGGGGATTCCGGCGAGCAGTACTTC
NA,few,TRBJ1-2,TRBV2,CASSEAQVNYGYTF,TGTGCCAGCAGTGAGGCTCAAGTTAACTATGGCTACACCTTC
NA,NA,TRBJ2-5,TRBV7-9,CASSPTGRPETQYF,TGTGCCAGCAGCCCCACAGGCCGCCCAGAGACCCAGTACTTC
NA,NA,TRBJ2-7,TRBV5-4,CASSLQWGSKRDF,TGTGCCAGCAGCTTGCAATGGGGTTCGAAGAGAGACTTC
TRBD1,few,TRBJ2-5,TRBV10-3,CATTVDRVGTQYF,TGTGCCACCACGGTCGACAGGGTGGGGACCCAGTACTTC
NA,NA,TRBJ1-1,TRBV29-1,CSVAEGLNTEAFF,TGCAGCGTTGCAGAGGGGCTGAACACTGAAGCTTTCTTT
TRBD2,few,TRBJ2-3,TRBV9,CASSEQRGGIVDTQYF,TGTGCCAGCAGCGAACAGCGGGGGGGGATAGTAGATACGCAGTATTTT
NA,NA,TRBJ1-5,TRBV12-3/TRBV12-4,CASSFLGYESNQPQHF,TGTGCCAGCAGTTTTTTAGGCTACGAGAGCAATCAGCCCCAGCATTTT
TRBD2,few,TRBJ2-1,TRBV28,CASSTPGLAGGEQFF,TGTGCCAGCAGTACTCCGGGACTAGCGGGGGGAGAGCAGTTCTTC
NA,NA,TRBJ2-1,TRBV12-3/TRBV12-4,CASYNRGLPNEQFF,TGTGCCAGCTACAATCGGGGGCTACCCAATGAGCAGTTCTTC
NA,many,TRBJ1-1,TRBV10-3,CAIREGLQNTEAFF,TGTGCCATCAGGGAGGGCCTCCAGAACACTGAAGCTTTCTTT
NA,NA,TRBJ2-5,TRBV12-3/TRBV12-4,CASSTNRDPRGTQYF,TGTGCCAGCAGTACTAACCGGGACCCCCGAGGGACCCAGTACTTC
NA,NA,TRBJ2-7,TRBV6-6,CASSRESDYEQYF,TGTGCCAGCAGCAGGGAGTCCGATTACGAGCAGTACTTC
NA,NA,TRBJ2-4,TRBV7-9,CASSHGLQPAKNIQYF,TGTGCCAGCAGCCACGGACTACAACCTGCCAAAAACATTCAGTACTTC
NA,few,TRBJ2-1,TRBV11-1,CASSIDPMMGEQFF,TGTGCCAGCAGCATAGACCCGATGATGGGTGAGCAGTTCTTC
TRBD2,NA,TRBJ2-1,TRBV4-3,CASSQSLAGGYEQFF,TGCGCCAGCAGCCAATCCCTAGCGGGGGGGTATGAGCAGTTCTTC
NA,NA,TRBJ1-6,TRBV7-2,CACSSQSSYNSPLHF,TGTGCCTGCAGCTCCCAAAGCTCCTATAATTCACCCCTCCACTTT
NA,NA,TRBJ1-1,TRBV6-5,CASRDSFGTEAFF,TGTGCCAGCAGGGACTCCTTTGGCACTGAAGCTTTCTTT
NA,NA,TRBJ2-4,TRBV18,CASSPQGSDIQYF,TGTGCCAGCTCTCCCCAGGGGTCGGACATTCAGTACTTC
NA,NA,TRBJ1-1,TRBV6-1,CATNRQYTEAFF,TGTGCCACCAATAGACAGTATACTGAAGCTTTCTTT
NA,NA,TRBJ2-5,TRBV4-3,CASSQAMGVGQETQYF,TGCGCCAGCAGCCAAGCTATGGGGGTCGGGCAAGAGACCCAGTACTTC
NA,NA,TRBJ2-4,TRBV6-2/TRBV6-3,CASSQGGNIQYF,TGTGCCAGCAGTCAAGGGGGAAACATTCAGTACTTC
NA,NA,TRBJ2-5,TRBV11-2,CASSLMFQGMGTQYF,TGTGCCAGCAGCTTAATGTTTCAGGGGATGGGGACCCAGTACTTC
NA,few,TRBJ1-2,TRBV30,CAWSVAGYGYTF,TGTGCCTGGAGTGTAGCGGGCTATGGCTACACCTTC
NA,NA,TRBJ2-1,TRBV24-1,CATSDTQVKRLDEQFF,TGTGCCACCAGTGATACGCAGGTTAAGCGACTCGATGAGCAGTTCTTC
TRBD1,NA,TRBJ2-1,TRBV7-3,CASSPTTGGTEQFF,TGTGCCAGCAGCCCCACGACAGGGGGCACTGAGCAGTTCTTC
NA,few,TRBJ1-2,TRBV7-9,CASSYRTSGHYGYTF,TGTGCCAGCAGCTACCGGACTTCGGGGCACTATGGCTACACCTTC
NA,few,TRBJ2-1,TRBV20-1,CSARGSLPDLFNEQFF,TGCAGTGCTAGAGGGAGTCTCCCCGACCTTTTCAATGAGCAGTTCTTC
NA,NA,TRBJ2-4,TRBV4-3,CASSHAQGNIQYF,TGCGCCAGCAGCCATGCACAGGGTAACATTCAGTACTTC
TRBD1,NA,TRBJ2-5,TRBV28,CASSLTTGGPLEYF,TGTGCCAGCAGTTTAACGACAGGGGGCCCGCTCGAGTACTTC
NA,few,TRBJ1-5,TRBV20-1,CSAYRVAQPDQPQHF,TGCAGTGCTTATAGAGTAGCTCAACCCGATCAGCCCCAGCATTTT
NA,few,TRBJ1-6,TRBV4-3,CASSQGGTQYNSPLHF,TGCGCCAGCAGCCAAGGTGGGACACAGTATAATTCACCCCTCCACTTT
NA,NA,TRBJ1-2,TRBV5-1,CTSSYGGLATF,TGCACCAGCAGCTATGGCGGGTTAGCCACCTTC
NA,NA,TRBJ2-3,TRBV20-1,CSARDSPDTQYF,TGCAGTGCTAGAGATTCCCCAGATACGCAGTATTTT
NA,NA,TRBJ1-2,TRBV6-1,CASSDDRRGYGYTF,TGTGCCAGCAGTGACGACAGGCGCGGCTATGGCTACACCTTC
NA,NA,TRBJ1-2,TRBV7-9,CASSQETYGYTF,TGTGCCAGCAGCCAAGAGACCTATGGCTACACCTTC
TRBD2,NA,TRBJ2-1,TRBV15,CATSRDTGGPNEQFF,TGTGCCACCAGCAGAGATACGGGGGGGCCAAATGAGCAGTTCTTC
NA,once,TRBJ2-5,TRBV6-1,CASSHAPEVEQYF,TGTGCCAGCAGTCATGCACCAGAGGTGGAGCAGTACTTC
TRBD2,NA,TRBJ2-7,TRBV7-8,CASSSSSGEYSYEQYF,TGTGCCAGCAGCTCCTCCAGCGGGGAGTATTCCTACGAGCAGTACTTC
TRBD2,few,TRBJ2-6,TRBV3-1,CASSQESGGAGANVLTF,TGTGCCAGCAGCCAAGAAAGCGGGGGGGCTGGGGCCAACGTCCTGACTTTC
TRBD1,few,TRBJ2-1,TRBV5-1,CAARQGVGNEQFF,TGCGCCGCTAGACAGGGGGTAGGGAATGAGCAGTTCTTC
TRBD2,NA,TRBJ2-1,TRBV15,CATSRVGLAGGGETQFF,TGTGCCACCAGCAGAGTGGGCTTAGCGGGGGGTGGTGAGACCCAGTTCTTC
NA,once,TRBJ1-1,TRBV28,CASRSGRVAFF,TGTGCCAGCAGGTCCGGAAGGGTAGCTTTCTTT